Detailed here is one TCR beta chain. Reverse transcription of all isolated RNA meant that expressed TCRB transcripts were sequenced. The assay was immunoSEQ multiplex PCR, and TCRdb's table has in-frame clones only and misses some. The sample carries hundreds of thousands of clones, less than 20% recorded once. It was one heparinised blood draw, averaging approximately 100 mL, that each donor gave. CD4+ naive, central memory, regulatory and stem cell-like memory subsets were isolated by sorting on CD45RO/CCR7/CD25/CD127/CD95/CD27. This sample was taken from a study of beta chain features in type 1 diabetes. After removal of 4 bases from V and 1 base from J, the junction contained 9 bases not matched to a gene. The CDR3 has 17 amino acids. Germline lookup yields CDR1 MNHEY and CDR2 SMNVEV (reference sequence).

This sequence was found in a man between 18 and 35 years old in good health. V and J are TRBV27 and TRBJ1-3; 8 bases match TRBD1. Sequences were obtained from naive CD4+ T cells from blood. The DNA of the CDR3 is TGTGCCAGCAGTTGGAGGGGGACAGGACTATCTGGAAACACCATATATTTT. Amino acid sequence: CASSWRGTGLSGNTIYF.